The present T cell receptor (beta chain) was sequenced within a study of patients and donors after allogeneic stem cell transplantation. MiXCR, run by TCRdb on the RT-PCR reads, gives a single entry per CDR3 protein. The sample carries tens of thousands of distinct CDR3 sequences, around 46% recorded once. CDR1 is SQVTM and CDR2 is ANQGSEA in the germline V gene. This CDR3 is 10 amino acids long. The V end was cut by 7 bases, the J end by 4 bases, with 5 bases between. The V call is TRBV29-1, the J call TRBJ2-1; D remains ambiguous. The receptor was isolated from a human donor who was either an allogeneic HSCT recipient or a stem cell or donor lymphocyte infusion donor (not recorded which). It is not recorded whose cells these are; they may come from a transplant donor. The sample comprised blood, either unsorted or a sorted T cell fraction (not recorded which). The CDR3 region has the DNA TGCAGCGCAGATTACAATGAGCAGTTCTTC. The encoded protein is CSADYNEQFF.